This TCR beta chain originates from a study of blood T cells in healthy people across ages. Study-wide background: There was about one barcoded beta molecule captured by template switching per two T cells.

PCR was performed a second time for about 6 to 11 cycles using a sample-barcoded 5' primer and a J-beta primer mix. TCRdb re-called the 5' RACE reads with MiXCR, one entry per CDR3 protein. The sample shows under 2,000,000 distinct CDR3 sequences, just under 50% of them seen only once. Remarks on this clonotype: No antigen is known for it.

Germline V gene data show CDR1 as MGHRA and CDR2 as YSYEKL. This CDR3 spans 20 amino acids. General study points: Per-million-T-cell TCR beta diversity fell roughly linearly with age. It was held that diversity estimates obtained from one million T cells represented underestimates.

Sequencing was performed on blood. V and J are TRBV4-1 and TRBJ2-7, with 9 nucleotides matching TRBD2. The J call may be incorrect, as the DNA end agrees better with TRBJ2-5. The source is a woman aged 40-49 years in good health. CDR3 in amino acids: CASSQDNPPGLSAGGATQYF. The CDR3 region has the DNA TGCGCCAGCAGCCAAGATAATCCACCGGGCCTTAGCGCGGGGGGGGCGACCCAGTACTTC.